This is a list of T cell receptor beta chains from one sample in a study of shared clonotypes between healthy human individuals. The protocol was immunoSEQ multiplex PCR, while the TCRdb copy is restricted to in-frame clones and leaves out a portion. The sample records about 1 million clones, approximately 70% being singletons. Sample: memory CD4+ T cells sorted from blood. All receptors derive from a man between 18 and 35 years old in good health. The CDR3 runs from the conserved cysteine through the conserved F or W. D genes are given only for firm matches. The size of a clone is reported for some rows only, either as once, few or many, or as a class for expanded clones.

TGTGCCAGCAGCTTAGCTGTTTTACAGGGCAATCAGCCCCAGCATTTT	CASSLAVLQGNQPQHF	NA	NA	TRBV7-2	TRBJ1-5
TGTGCCAGCAGTGCGAGACTGACCCCGAGGCGAGGTAGTAATTCACCCCTCCACTTT	CASSARLTPRRGSNSPLHF	NA	NA	TRBV6-1	TRBJ1-6
TGTGCTAGCAGCTTACTGGACAGGGAAAGCACAGATACGCAGTATTTT	CASSLLDRESTDTQYF	NA	TRBD1	TRBV7-7	TRBJ2-3
TGTGCCTGGAAAGAAACTGGAGGTCTCTCGGGTGAAGCTTTCTTT	CAWKETGGLSGEAFF	NA	NA	TRBV30	TRBJ1-1
TGTGCCAGCAATCCAGTTAAAGGCTACGAGCAGTACTTC	CASNPVKGYEQYF	NA	NA	TRBV6-1	TRBJ2-7
TGTGCCAGCAGCTTGAGAGCTCATAGCACAGATACGCAGTATTTT	CASSLRAHSTDTQYF	NA	NA	TRBV11-2	TRBJ2-3
TGTGCTAGCAGCCAGGACAGGCAAGAGACCCAGTACTTC	CASSQDRQETQYF	NA	TRBD1	TRBV7-7	TRBJ2-5
TGTGCCAGCAGCTCCCAGGGGGTTAATGAAAAACTGTTTTTT	CASSSQGVNEKLFF	NA	TRBD1	TRBV7-9	TRBJ1-4
TGCGCCAGCAGCCAAGCAACTTGGAATGAGCAGTTCTTC	CASSQATWNEQFF	NA	NA	TRBV5-1	TRBJ2-1
TGTGCCAGCAGTTCGTGGGGGCTAGACTTCAATGAGCAGTTCTTC	CASSSWGLDFNEQFF	NA	NA	TRBV6-5	TRBJ2-1
TGTGCTAGTGCCCTGACAGATACGCAGTATTTT	CASALTDTQYF	NA	NA	TRBV12-5	TRBJ2-3
TGTGCCAGCAGCCCAAGGACTAGCGTGCGCCAGGAGCAGTACTTC	CASSPRTSVRQEQYF	NA	TRBD2	TRBV7-2	TRBJ2-7
TGTGCCAGCAGTGAACGGAGGGTGAACACTGAAGCTTTCTTT	CASSERRVNTEAFF	NA	NA	TRBV2	TRBJ1-1
TGTGCCAGCAGTTACGTTGGCAGGGGGATGGTCCAGCCCCAGCATTTT	CASSYVGRGMVQPQHF	NA	TRBD1	TRBV6-7	TRBJ1-5
TGTGCCAGCAGCGCCCGACAGGGGGGGAACACCATATATTTT	CASSARQGGNTIYF	NA	TRBD1	TRBV7-8	TRBJ1-3
TGTGCCAGCAGCTTAGCGGGACAGATGAACACTGAAGCTTTCTTT	CASSLAGQMNTEAFF	NA	TRBD1	TRBV7-2	TRBJ1-1
TGTGCCTGGCGGGGCCGGAGTGGCTACACCTTC	CAWRGRSGYTF	few	NA	TRBV30	TRBJ1-2
TGTGCCAGCAGCCTAGGGGGGAGTGCGAACACCGGGGAGCTGTTTTTT	CASSLGGSANTGELFF	NA	NA	TRBV7-3	TRBJ2-2
TGTGCCAGCAGCGTAGACCCAGGGAAGGGCACAGATACGCAGTATTTT	CASSVDPGKGTDTQYF	few	NA	TRBV9	TRBJ2-3
TGTGCCAGCAGCCCACCAAGGGTAGCGGGGGGCGGGACAGATACGCAGTATTTT	CASSPPRVAGGGTDTQYF	few	TRBD2	TRBV5-4	TRBJ2-3
TGTGCCTGGAGAGCAGGGTTGTCTAATTCACCCCTCCACTTT	CAWRAGLSNSPLHF	NA	NA	TRBV30	TRBJ1-6
TGTGCCAGCAGCTTAACAGACCAGAACACTGAAGCTTTCTTT	CASSLTDQNTEAFF	NA	NA	TRBV11-2	TRBJ1-1
TGTGCCAGTGGGCTGCGGAGCTCCTACGAGCAGTACTTC	CASGLRSSYEQYF	few	NA	TRBV6-1	TRBJ2-7
TGTGCCAGTAACCGGGGCAGGGAGACCGGGGAGCTGTTTTTT	CASNRGRETGELFF	NA	NA	TRBV19	TRBJ2-2
TGTGCCAGCTCAACAGGAGCCGCTGGGGCCAACGTCCTGACTTTC	CASSTGAAGANVLTF	once	NA	TRBV18	TRBJ2-6
TGTGCCAGCAGCTTAGGATCAGGGTGGGTTGAAGCTTTCTTT	CASSLGSGWVEAFF	NA	NA	TRBV7-9	TRBJ1-1
TGTGCCTGGAGTGTAATGGATAACACCATATATTTT	CAWSVMDNTIYF	few	NA	TRBV30	TRBJ1-3
TGTGCCAGCAGCGTAGTCGACAGGGGGCGAAACTATGGCTACACCTTC	CASSVVDRGRNYGYTF	NA	TRBD1	TRBV9	TRBJ1-2
TGTGCCAGCAGCGCGAGGGACAGGGGCTCTGGAAACACCATATATTTT	CASSARDRGSGNTIYF	NA	TRBD1	TRBV5-6	TRBJ1-3
TGTGCCAGCAGCTTGCTAGCGGGAGGTAGAGAGCAGTACTTC	CASSLLAGGREQYF	NA	TRBD2	TRBV5-7	TRBJ2-7
TGTGCCAGCAGCCCCTTGGGGGGTAGAGGCTACGAGCAGTACTTC	CASSPLGGRGYEQYF	NA	NA	TRBV6-5	TRBJ2-7
TGTGCCAGAAGCCCCGAGGGCCTAGATCGGAACACTGAAGCTTTCTTT	CARSPEGLDRNTEAFF	NA	NA	TRBV5-3	TRBJ1-1
TGTGCCAGCAGCGTAGCGGGGGGGCCGGTGGGCAATGAGCAGTTCTTC	CASSVAGGPVGNEQFF	NA	TRBD2	TRBV9	TRBJ2-1